The clone carrying this T cell receptor (beta chain) was detected many times. Its antigen is still unknown. Germline loops: CDR1 MGHDK, CDR2 SYGVNS. The CDR3 is 15 amino acids. Trimming cost V 6 bases and J 1 base, with 15 bases left between them. Using RNA template, CDR3s of TCR alpha and beta were amplified with iRepertoire arm-PCR. For one-step reverse transcription and amplification, 100-400 ng of tissue mRNA or PBMC total RNA was used. TCRdb processed the multiplex PCR reads anew with MiXCR; each CDR3 protein has one entry. The sample shows approximately 100,000 distinct CDR3 sequences, about 25% of them seen only once. The sample is drawn from a study of glioma-infiltrating T cells. Study-wide results and caveats: CDR3 overlap between tissue and blood was very small. Tissue-blood divergence was below expectation in non-neoplastic patients, above in gliomas.

The sample taken for sequencing was glioma tissue, nonneoplastic brain tissue, or PBMCs (not recorded which). The chain links TRBV25-1 to TRBJ1-1, with D perhaps matching TRBD1 (6 bases). This receptor was obtained from a human donor with low-grade glioma or glioblastoma, undergoing nonglioma brain surgery, or in good health (not recorded which). The CDR3: CASSPLWTENTEAFF. The CDR3 DNA sequence: TGTGCCAGCAGCCCCCTTTGGACAGAGAACACTGAAGCTTTCTTT.